The TCR beta chain described here comes from a study of cytomegalovirus exposure and HLA in healthy donors. Overall study context: The Caucasian-associated ancestry cluster contained about four fifths of the approximately 400 genotyped donors. Overall study results and limits: Researchers reported in a later analysis that a missense DCLRE1C variant was tied to TCR beta V- and J-gene trimming.

Each donor was nominally healthy when sampled (though unrecorded immune exposures were likely). From germline, CDR1 is MNHNY and CDR2 SVGAGI (reference sequence). This CDR3 contains 15 residues. J was trimmed by 1 base and V by 6 bases; bases with no gene match: 4. Comments on this clone: Its target is not known.

Use of 60 Vbeta and 13 Jbeta primers characterized the PCR. This table comes from immunoSEQ multiplex PCR, and its TCRdb copy is limited to in-frame clones, with some not included. The top ten hold 5.2% of the sample, which has 100,000 or so clones, around three quarters seen once. The source material was PBMCs. The TCR sequence derives from a female donor in good health and CMV-seropositive. The chain joins TRBV6-6 to TRBJ2-1, with 9 bases fitting TRBD2. The DNA of the CDR3 is TGTGCCAGCAGAATTAGCGGGAGTTCCTACAATGAGCAGTTCTTC. Its translation: CASRISGSSYNEQFF.